The 10 T cell receptor beta chains reported below all come from one sample, sequenced in a study of somatic mutations in cytotoxic T cells in rheumatoid arthritis. TCRdb's table, derived via immunoSEQ multiplex PCR, lists solely in-frame clones and lacks some. The sample lists 20,000 to 25,000 clones; roughly 86% were seen once. The sequenced sample consisted of CD8+ T cells sorted from blood. The receptors shown here come from a woman in her 50s in good health.

This clone was seen a few times. This chain joins TRBV14 and TRBJ2-7; TRBD1 matches 10 bases. The CDR3 is 18 residues long. Germline loops: CDR1 SGHDN, CDR2 FVKESK. The V and J ends lost 1 base and 2 bases, in that order; junction bases with no gene match: 11. The CDR3: CASSQGGTGAGVTYEQYV. In DNA form, the CDR3 reads TGTGCCAGCAGCCAAGGGGGGACAGGGGCGGGCGTAACCTACGAGCAGTACGTC.

V gene TRBV7-9 combines with J gene TRBJ2-5; 11 nucleotides line up with TRBD2. The CDR3 runs to 14 residues. Germline V gene lookup returns CDR1 SEHNR and CDR2 FQNEAQ (reference sequence). The V segment lost 3 bases and the J segment 4 bases; nucleotides outside the gene matches: 1. This chain's CDR3 is CASSFSGGAETQYF. The CDR3 DNA sequence: TGTGCCAGCAGCTTTAGCGGGGGGGCAGAGACCCAGTACTTC.

The V gene is TRBV15, the J gene TRBJ1-5, with 10 nucleotides matching TRBD1. Germline V CDR1 and CDR2: LNHNV, YYDKDF (reference sequence). Trimming cost V 2 bases and J 0 bases; bases outside gene matches: 10. This CDR3 region has 19 residues. The CDR3 spells CATSRSYSGTGVSNQPQHF. CDR3 nucleotides: TGTGCCACCAGCAGATCCTATTCCGGGACAGGGGTTAGCAATCAGCCCCAGCATTTT.

The chain joins TRBV2 to TRBJ2-3, with a possible D match to TRBD2 (6 bases). Trimming pared 4 bases from V and 2 bases from J, leaving 13 bases between. CDR1 is SNHLY and CDR2 is FYNNEI in the germline V gene. This CDR3 region has 15 residues. The DNA for the CDR3 is TGTGCCAGCAGTGGTGGCGGGGCGGTCACAGATACGCAGTATTTT. It codes for CASSGGGAVTDTQYF.

This chain links TRBV7-9 with TRBJ2-5; the D is unclear. Per germline, CDR1 SEHNR and CDR2 FQNEAQ (reference sequence). The CDR3 is 13 residues long. Trimming removed 3 bases at V and 2 bases at J, with 7 bases between. CDR3 residues: CASSFVQQETQYF. DNA of the CDR3: TGTGCCAGCAGCTTTGTCCAGCAAGAGACCCAGTACTTC.

V and J are TRBV5-1 and TRBJ1-5; the match to TRBD1 covers 9 bases. Germline trimming cut 0 bases from V and 7 bases from J; bases unmatched to any gene: 2. Germline values: CDR1 SGHRS, CDR2 YFSETQ. The CDR3 consists of 14 residues. The CDR3 DNA reads TGCGCCAGCAGCTTGGGGGACAGGGCCCAGCCCCAGCATTTT. Its translation is CASSLGDRAQPQHF.

This sequence joins TRBV6-5 and TRBJ1-1; no definite D call. CDR3 size: 11 residues. V was clipped by 0 bases and J by 7 bases, with 3 bases between them. Germline V gene sequence: CDR1 MNHEY, CDR2 SVGAGI. The DNA for the CDR3 is TGTGCCAGCAGTTACTCAGGTGAAGCTTTCTTT. It yields the protein CASSYSGEAFF.

This chain uses TRBV29-1 with TRBJ2-5; maybe TRBD1 (7 bases). V was clipped by 4 bases and J by 1 base, with 22 bases between them. The V gene's germline CDR1 is SQVTM and CDR2 ANQGSEA. The CDR3 contains 17 residues. CDR3 residues: CSVVGGPLTGIQETQYF. The CDR3 nucleotides are TGCAGCGTTGTGGGGGGCCCCTTGACAGGGATCCAAGAGACCCAGTACTTC.

This rearrangement joins TRBV4-1 to TRBJ1-2; D is uncertain. Trimming cost V 6 bases and J 5 bases, with 13 bases left between them. Per the germline V gene, CDR1 is MGHRA and CDR2 is YSYEKL. The CDR3 is 13 residues long. The CDR3 reads CASRKEEQYGYTF. CDR3 nucleotide sequence: TGCGCCAGCAGGAAGGAGGAACAGTATGGCTACACCTTC.

The chain recombines TRBV19 with TRBJ1-1; D possibly corresponds to TRBD1 (5 bases). In germline, CDR1 is LNHDA, CDR2 SQIVND (reference sequence). The CDR3 runs 13 residues. Deletions cut 6 bases from V and 4 bases from J, with 12 bases between. The CDR3 sequence is CASRELGVTEAFF. CDR3 sequence (DNA): TGTGCCAGTAGGGAATTGGGGGTCACTGAAGCTTTCTTT.